This T cell receptor (beta chain) derives from a study of blood T cell repertoires in COVID-19. Turning to the study itself: Samples taken during acute and convalescent COVID-19 were collected in the United States, Italy and Spain. Sources were T cells, B-cell-depleted T cells, or PBMCs; the material itself was cDNA or gDNA.

Losses at the gene ends were 8 bases for V and 1 base for J; bases not matched to a gene: 3. Germline V lookup: CDR1 MDHEN, CDR2 SYDVKM. The CDR3 covers 13 residues. Followed over time, Seattle patients had been enrolled while infection was active. Original processing notes: Amplification from reference gene primers served as the basis for estimated nucleated cell counts. Clones were sequenced by immunoSEQ multiplex PCR, and TCRdb holds only the in-frame ones, with some missing. V, J and clone size reflect that table, while D and trimming were determined from the DNA. The sample holds about 160,000 clones, around 82% seen once.

The material sequenced was peripheral blood. The source is a woman between 35 and 50 years old with COVID-19, enrolled during active disease. This chain uses TRBV28 with TRBJ2-5; the match to TRBD1 covers 8 bases. The CDR3 nucleotides are TGTGCCAGCGCACAGGGGGGCCAAGAGACCCAGTACTTC. Encoded protein: CASAQGGQETQYF. Variable domain in full (rest from reference TRBV28 and TRBJ2-5): DVKVTQSSRYLVKRTGEKVFLECVQDMDHENMFWYRQDPGLGLRLIYFSYDVKMKEKGDIPEGYSVSREKKERFSLILESASTNQTSMYLCASAQGGQETQYFGPGTRLLVL.